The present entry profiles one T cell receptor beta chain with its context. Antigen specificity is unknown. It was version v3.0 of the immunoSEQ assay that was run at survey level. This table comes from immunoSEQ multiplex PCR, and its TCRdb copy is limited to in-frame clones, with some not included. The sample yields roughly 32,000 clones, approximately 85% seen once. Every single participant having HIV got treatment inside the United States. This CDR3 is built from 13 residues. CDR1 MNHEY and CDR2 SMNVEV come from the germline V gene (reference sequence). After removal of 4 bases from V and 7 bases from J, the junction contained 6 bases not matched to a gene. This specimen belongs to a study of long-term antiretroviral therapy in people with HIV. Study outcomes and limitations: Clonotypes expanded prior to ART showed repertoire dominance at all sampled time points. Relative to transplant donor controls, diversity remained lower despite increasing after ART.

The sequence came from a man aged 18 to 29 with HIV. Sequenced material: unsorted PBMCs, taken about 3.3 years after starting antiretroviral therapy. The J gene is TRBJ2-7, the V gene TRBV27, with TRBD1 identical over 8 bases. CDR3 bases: TGTGCCAGCAGTTCGAAACAGGGGGGAGAGCAGTACTTC. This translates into CASSSKQGGEQYF.